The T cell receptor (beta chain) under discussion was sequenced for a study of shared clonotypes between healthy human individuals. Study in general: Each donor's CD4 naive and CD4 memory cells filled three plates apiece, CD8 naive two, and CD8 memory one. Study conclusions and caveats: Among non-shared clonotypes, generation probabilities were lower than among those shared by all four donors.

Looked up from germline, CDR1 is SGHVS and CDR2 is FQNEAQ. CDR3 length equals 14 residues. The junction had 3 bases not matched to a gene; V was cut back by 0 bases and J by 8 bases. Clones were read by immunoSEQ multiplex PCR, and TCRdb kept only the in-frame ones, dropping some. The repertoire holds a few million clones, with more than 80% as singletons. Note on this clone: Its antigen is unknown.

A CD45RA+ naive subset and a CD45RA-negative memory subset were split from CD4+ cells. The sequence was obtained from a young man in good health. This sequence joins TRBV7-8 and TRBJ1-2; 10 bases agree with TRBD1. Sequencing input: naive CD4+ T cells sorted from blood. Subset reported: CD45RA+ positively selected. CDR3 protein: CASSLADRGRGYTF. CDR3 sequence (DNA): TGTGCCAGCAGCTTAGCTGACAGGGGGCGAGGCTACACCTTC.